This T cell receptor (beta chain) is drawn from a study of identifying expanded T cells in peripheral blood. The study's findings and limits: Approximately 2-week clone count variance significantly increased as total template count grew.

A remark on this clone: Its antigen remains unknown.

With 0 bases removed from V and 7 bases from J, the gap between germline ends came to 15 bases. This CDR3 has 15 residues. Germline V gives CDR1 SGHAT, CDR2 FQNNGV. Assay: immunoSEQ multiplex PCR; the TCRdb copy retains only in-frame clones and omits some. The sample has about 82,000 clones, 70% to 90% seen once. The chain joins TRBV11-2 to TRBJ2-5; no clear D gene. Sequencing used blood. The source of this sequence is a person aged 18-70 years in good health. CDR3 protein: CASSLDNGRLGTQYF. In DNA, the CDR3 is TGTGCCAGCAGCTTAGACAATGGACGTTTAGGGACCCAGTACTTC.